These T cell receptor beta chains were read from a single sample in a study of blood T cells in healthy people across ages. MiXCR, run by TCRdb on the 5' RACE reads, gives a single entry per CDR3 protein. The sample includes roughly 2 million distinct CDR3 sequences, approximately 50% seen only once; the top ten take 2.1%. Source material: blood. The receptors originated from a woman aged 40-49 years in good health. Each CDR3 is given with its conserved first and last residue. The order of the fields is V gene, clone size, D gene, J gene, CDR3 DNA, CDR3 protein. The D gene is left open where the match is weak. Rows give clone size only sometimes, using once, few, many, or a class for an expanded clone.

v_gene: TRBV29-1; abundance: NA; d_gene: NA; j_gene: TRBJ2-2; CDR3nt: TGCAGCGTTGTAGGGGGGAACACCGGGGAGCTGTTTTTT; CDR3aa: CSVVGGNTGELFF
v_gene: TRBV27; abundance: NA; d_gene: NA; j_gene: TRBJ1-2; CDR3nt: TGTGCCAGCAGTTTATCAGGGGCTGGCTACACCTTC; CDR3aa: CASSLSGAGYTF
v_gene: TRBV7-2; abundance: NA; d_gene: TRBD1; j_gene: TRBJ2-5; CDR3nt: TGTGCCAGCAGCTCGACCGGGACAGGGGGTTTTGAGACCCAGTACTTC; CDR3aa: CASSSTGTGGFETQYF
v_gene: TRBV28; abundance: few; d_gene: TRBD2; j_gene: TRBJ2-7; CDR3nt: TGTGCCAGTAGCCAAACTAGCGGGGGGGCCCATTTTCCCTACGAGCAGTACTTC; CDR3aa: CASSQTSGGAHFPYEQYF
v_gene: TRBV29-1; abundance: NA; d_gene: TRBD1; j_gene: TRBJ2-7; CDR3nt: TGCAGCGTTGAGCTAGGGGGCAGGAGGACCTACGAGCAGTACTTC; CDR3aa: CSVELGGRRTYEQYF
v_gene: TRBV18; abundance: NA; d_gene: NA; j_gene: TRBJ2-3; CDR3nt: TGTGCCAGCTCACCACAACTCGCGACAGGCACAGATACGCAGTATTTT; CDR3aa: CASSPQLATGTDTQYF
v_gene: TRBV3-1; abundance: NA; d_gene: TRBD2; j_gene: TRBJ2-7; CDR3nt: TGTGCCAGCAGTCAACTAGCGGGGGGACTCTACAATGAGCAGTACTTC; CDR3aa: CASSQLAGGLYNEQYF
v_gene: TRBV7-2; abundance: NA; d_gene: TRBD2; j_gene: TRBJ2-1; CDR3nt: TGTGCCAGCAGCGGTCCCCGGACTAGCGGGGGAACCAGCTCCTACAATAAGCAGTTCTTC; CDR3aa: CASSGPRTSGGTSSYNKQFF
v_gene: TRBV15; abundance: once; d_gene: NA; j_gene: TRBJ2-7; CDR3nt: TGTGCCACCAGCAGAGGAGACGGTAACTACGAGCAGTACTTC; CDR3aa: CATSRGDGNYEQYF
v_gene: TRBV4-1; abundance: NA; d_gene: NA; j_gene: TRBJ2-7; CDR3nt: TGCGCCAGCAGCCTTAATACCTTACTCTACGAGCAGTACTTC; CDR3aa: CASSLNTLLYEQYF
v_gene: TRBV28; abundance: NA; d_gene: NA; j_gene: TRBJ1-1; CDR3nt: TGTGCCAGCAGTCTCCCCTTGACGGAGAACACTGAAGCTTTCTTT; CDR3aa: CASSLPLTENTEAFF
v_gene: TRBV4-3; abundance: NA; d_gene: TRBD2; j_gene: TRBJ2-1; CDR3nt: TGCGCCAGCAGCCAAGGGCCTAGCGGGATAGGCAATGAGCAGTTCTTC; CDR3aa: CASSQGPSGIGNEQFF
v_gene: TRBV20-1; abundance: NA; d_gene: NA; j_gene: TRBJ2-7; CDR3nt: TGCAGTGCCACCCCCGGCGGGAACGAGCAGTACTTC; CDR3aa: CSATPGGNEQYF
v_gene: TRBV6-5; abundance: NA; d_gene: NA; j_gene: TRBJ1-1; CDR3nt: TGTGCCAGCAGTTACCTGACCCCGGGATCTGGGGACACTGAAGCTTTCTTT; CDR3aa: CASSYLTPGSGDTEAFF